The present entry profiles one T cell receptor beta chain with its context. The sample comes from a study of blood T cell repertoires in COVID-19. Data came from immunoSEQ multiplex PCR; TCRdb stores just in-frame clones and leaves some out. The sample lists roughly 410,000 clones, around 87% occurring once. Seattle patients were enrolled during active infection and followed longitudinally. Sequencing input: peripheral blood. This sequence was found in a woman between 55 and 75 years old with COVID-19, enrolled during active disease.

The chain's CDR3 is CASSPSPHRTEAFF. The CDR3 DNA reads TGTGCCAGCAGCCCTAGCCCACACCGGACTGAAGCTTTCTTT. The chain recombines TRBV9 with TRBJ1-1, with D uncertain. Between the trimmed V and J ends, which lost 4 bases and 5 bases, there was a span of 15 bases. Germline V lookup: CDR1 SGDLS, CDR2 YYNGEE. The CDR3 extends over 14 amino acids.